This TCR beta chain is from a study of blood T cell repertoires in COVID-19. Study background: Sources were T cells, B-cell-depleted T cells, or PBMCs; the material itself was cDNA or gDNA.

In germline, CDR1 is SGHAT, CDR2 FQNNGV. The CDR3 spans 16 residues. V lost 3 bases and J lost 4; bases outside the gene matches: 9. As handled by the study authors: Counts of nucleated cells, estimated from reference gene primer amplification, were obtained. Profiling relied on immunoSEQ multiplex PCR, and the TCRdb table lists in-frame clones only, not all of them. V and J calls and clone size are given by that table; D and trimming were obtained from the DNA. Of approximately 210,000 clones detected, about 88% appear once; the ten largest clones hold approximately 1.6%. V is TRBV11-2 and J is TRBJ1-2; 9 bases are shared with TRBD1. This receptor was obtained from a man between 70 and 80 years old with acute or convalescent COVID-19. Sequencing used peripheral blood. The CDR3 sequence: CASSFSPIQGAYGYTF. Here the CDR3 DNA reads TGTGCCAGCAGCTTCTCGCCCATACAGGGGGCCTATGGCTACACCTTC.